The entry below describes one T cell receptor (beta chain). The sample originates from a study of blood T cell repertoires in COVID-19. Study in general: Whether acute or convalescent, the COVID-19 samples came from the United States, Italy and Spain. T cells, B-cell-depleted T cells, or PBMCs provided the cDNA or gDNA that served as material.

CDR3 size: 15 residues. The ends were cut back, 2 bases at V and 1 base at J, with 12 bases in the middle. Germline CDR1 is SGDLS and CDR2 is YYNGEE. Original methodology: Estimates of nucleated cell counts were drawn from the amplification of reference gene primers. Sequencing used immunoSEQ multiplex PCR; TCRdb keeps in-frame clones, though not all of them. D and trimming come from the DNA, and the V and J calls and clone size come from that table. Among approximately 97,000 clones listed, 85% were seen once. The sequence was collected from a man older than 75 with acute or convalescent COVID-19. This chain joins TRBV9 and TRBJ1-1; no definite D call. The specimen sequenced was peripheral blood. The CDR3 sequence: CASSVAPVGNTEAFF. The CDR3 coding sequence is TGTGCCAGCAGCGTTGCCCCGGTTGGGAACACTGAAGCTTTCTTT. Based on the CDR3 plus reference TRBV9 and TRBJ1-1, the full variable domain is DSGVTQTPKHLITATGQRVTLRCSPRSGDLSVYWYQQSLDQGLQFLIQYYNGEERAKGNILERFSAQQFPDLHSELNLSSLELGDSALYFCASSVAPVGNTEAFFGQGTRLTVV.